These 3 T cell receptor delta chains were all obtained from the same sample, sequenced in a study of gamma-delta chains in newborns, infants, children (dated by TCRdb to between 2018 and 2021). Sequenced on an Illumina MiSeq. Clones were re-identified by TCRdb from the public reads with CATT, and rows with the same DNA were merged. This sample has thousands of delta-chain clones in its table, and approximately 2% of those were observed once. The top ten constitute 13% to 15% of the sample. Input material: blood. The origin of the receptors is a child who was a newborn, infant or young child, either healthy, febrile or measles-vaccinated (not recorded which).

This clone was found a few times. TCRdb attributes to this sequence the protein of a much larger clone, which differs from the DNA translation at residue 13; a read error is likely, and the protein displayed is translated from the DNA. The chain is built from TRDV1 and TRDJ1; no clear D. CDR3 length: 20 residues. Germline-derived CDR1 and CDR2 are TSWWSYY and QGS. V gave up 2 bases and J gave up 2 bases, with 27 bases separating them. CDR3 sequence: CALGEVGGLQYRSETDKLIF. The CDR3 nucleotides read TGTGCTCTTGGGGAAGTGGGAGGTTTACAATACCGCAGCGAAACCGATAAACTCATCTTT.

This clone occurred a few times. Only one base separates this from a far larger clonotype, so it likely reflects a read error. Additional DNA sequences in this sample encode the identical CDR3. The V call is TRDV2, the J call TRDJ3; 10 bases align to TRDD3. Germline CDR1 and CDR2: GEAIGNYY and EKD. The CDR3 covers 17 residues. The CDR3: CACDELGDSWDTRQMFF. For the CDR3, the DNA is TGTGCATGTGACGAACTGGGGGATTCCTGGGACACCCGACAGATGTTTTTC.

J is TRDJ3 and V is TRDV2; 8 bases agree with TRDD3. The CDR3 is 16 amino acids. The V gene end was trimmed by 3 bases and the J gene end by 2 bases; junction bases not matched to a gene: 2. CDR1 is GEAIGNYY, CDR2 EKD, per germline. The CDR3, as DNA: TGTGCCTGTGACGTACTGGGGGCCTGGGACACCCGACAGATGTTTTTC. It translates to CACDVLGAWDTRQMFF.